The clone carrying this T cell receptor beta chain turned up a few times. Its antigen is unknown. The germline gives CDR1 SGHKS, CDR2 YYEKEE (reference sequence). The CDR3 is made up of 12 amino acids. V lost 0 bases and J 4 bases, leaving 5 bases between the germline ends. This sample is part of a study of cytomegalovirus exposure and HLA in healthy donors. Overall study context: Some 80 million unique TCRs from HLA-typed donors were held in an early data release. Genetic ancestry analysis placed about 84% of the roughly 400 donors that were genotyped in the Caucasian-associated cluster.

Notes on the study in general: Productive status was seen about 87% or about 30% of the time for most TCR beta V segments in an earlier analysis. Specificity for CMV antigens was confirmed in vitro for a few of the CMV-associated chains.

The study ran its PCR with 60 Vbeta and 13 Jbeta primers. TCRdb keeps only in-frame clones here, not all; method: immunoSEQ multiplex PCR. Found here are roughly 78,000 clones, about 66% of them singletons; the top ten hold about 20%. This clonotype was sampled from a man aged 35 to 55 in good health and CMV-seropositive. The sample consisted of PBMCs. The chain uses TRBV5-5 and TRBJ2-7; D is unresolved. Written as DNA, the CDR3 is TGTGCCAGCAGCTTGGCCAGGTACGAGCAGTACTTC. As protein: CASSLARYEQYF.